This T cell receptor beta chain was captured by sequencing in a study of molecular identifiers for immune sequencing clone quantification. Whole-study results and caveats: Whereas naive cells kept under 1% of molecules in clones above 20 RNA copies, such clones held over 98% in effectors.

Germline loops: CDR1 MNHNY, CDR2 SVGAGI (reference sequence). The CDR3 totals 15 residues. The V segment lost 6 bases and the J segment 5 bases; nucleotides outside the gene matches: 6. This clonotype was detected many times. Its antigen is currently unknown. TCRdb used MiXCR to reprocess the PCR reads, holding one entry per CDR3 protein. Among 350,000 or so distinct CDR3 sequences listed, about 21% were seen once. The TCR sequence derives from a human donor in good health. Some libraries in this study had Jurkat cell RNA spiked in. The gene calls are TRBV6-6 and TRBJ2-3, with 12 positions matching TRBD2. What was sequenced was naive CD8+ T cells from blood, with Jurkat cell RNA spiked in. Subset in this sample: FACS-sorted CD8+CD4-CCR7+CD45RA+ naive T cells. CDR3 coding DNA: TGTGCCAGCAGCTATACACTAGCGGGAGGAGATACGCAGTATTTT. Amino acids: CASSYTLAGGDTQYF.